This T cell receptor (beta chain) was found in a study of T cells after yellow fever vaccination. Study details: The authors prepared low-cell-number fractions using SMART-Seq v4 Ultra Low Input.

Points from the study as a whole: Bulk-population clonotypes that are abundant could appear as contaminants in FACS-sorted repertoires. Detected again after the booster were most primary-vaccination clones, at approximately 96% CD4 and about 90% CD8. Clonotypes shared by both compartments, CD4 and CD8, made up a small share.

V shed 5 bases and J shed 0 bases, with 16 bases lying between them. CDR1 and CDR2 from the germline V gene are SGHNT and YENEEA. The CDR3 is 16 residues long. Via MiXCR, TCRdb re-called the 5' RACE reads, giving one row per CDR3 protein. The table shows about 220,000 distinct CDR3 sequences, with less than 3.5% occurring only once. Note on this clonotype: Its matching antigen is unknown.

The source was CD4+ T cells sorted from PBMCs, collected 10 days after the yellow fever booster vaccination. The sequence was obtained from a man aged 18 to 35 who received the YFV17D yellow fever vaccine. This chain connects TRBV11-3 to TRBJ2-5; D is perhaps TRBD1 (6 bases). This CDR3 is CASSPGEGKYQETQYF. DNA for the CDR3: TGTGCCAGCAGCCCAGGGGAAGGAAAATACCAAGAGACCCAGTACTTC.